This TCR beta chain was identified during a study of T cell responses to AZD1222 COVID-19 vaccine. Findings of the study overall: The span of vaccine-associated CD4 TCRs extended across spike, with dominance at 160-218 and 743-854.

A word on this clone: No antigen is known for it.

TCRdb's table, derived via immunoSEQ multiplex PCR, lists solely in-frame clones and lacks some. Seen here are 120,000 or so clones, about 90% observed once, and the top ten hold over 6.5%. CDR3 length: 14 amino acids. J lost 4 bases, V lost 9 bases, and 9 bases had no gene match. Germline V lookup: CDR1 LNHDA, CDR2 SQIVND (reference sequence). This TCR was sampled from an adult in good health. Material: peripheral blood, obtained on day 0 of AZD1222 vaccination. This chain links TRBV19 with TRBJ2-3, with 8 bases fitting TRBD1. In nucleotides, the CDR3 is TGTGCCAGCTCGATGGACAGGGTCCCAGATACGCAGTATTTT. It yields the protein CASSMDRVPDTQYF.